This entry lists 17 T cell receptor beta chains sequenced from one sample in a study of radiotherapy plus CTLA-4 blockade in lung cancer. Repertoires were generated with immunoSEQ multiplex PCR, while TCRdb's copy carries only in-frame clones and drops some. The table includes about 38,000 clones, around three quarters detected once. The specimen comprised peripheral blood, sampled from a patient treated with radiotherapy plus ipilimumab. These TCRs come from a human donor with non-small cell lung cancer who had stable disease on radiotherapy plus ipilimumab.

The rearrangement links TRBV10-1 to TRBJ1-1, with unresolved D. Germline assignment: CDR1 WNHNN and CDR2 SYGVQD (reference sequence). Trimming took 2 bases from V and 1 from J, leaving 8 bases between them. The CDR3 has 14 residues. Here the CDR3 DNA reads TGCGCCAGCAGTGAGGGATCGTCGAACACTGAAGCTTTCTTT. Its protein is CASSEGSSNTEAFF.

The chain has TRBV27 and TRBJ1-5; 11 bases match TRBD1. CDR3 length: 16 residues. Losses at the gene ends were 5 bases for V and 5 bases for J; bases not matched to a gene: 8. Germline loops: CDR1 MNHEY, CDR2 SMNVEV (reference sequence). CDR3 nucleotide sequence: TGTGCCAGCAGTCCTCCCGGGACAGGGGGTCATCAGCCCCAGCATTTT. Protein sequence: CASSPPGTGGHQPQHF.

This chain links TRBV20-1 with TRBJ1-1; D not certain. V lost 6 bases and J 5 bases, leaving 10 bases between the germline ends. CDR3 length equals 11 residues. Germline CDR1 and CDR2: DFQATT and SNEGSKA (reference sequence). The CDR3 spells CSAADATEAFF. The CDR3 DNA follows: TGCAGTGCGGCCGACGCAACTGAAGCTTTCTTT.

The CDR3 coding sequence is TGTGCCAGCAGCCCGACTAGCGGGGCATACAATGAGCAGTTCTTC. It encodes CASSPTSGAYNEQFF. The V and J genes are TRBV4-2 and TRBJ2-1; 11 bases are shared with TRBD2. The V gene's germline CDR1 is LGHNA and CDR2 YNFKEQ. The CDR3 has 15 residues. V was pared by 4 bases and J by 4 bases, with 3 bases of the junction left unmatched.

Only a few counts were recorded for this clone. The chain links TRBV7-9 to TRBJ2-1; a weak D match, TRBD2 (5 bases). The V gene lost 1 base and the J gene lost 8 bases, with 9 bases spanning the gap. The germline gives CDR1 SEHNR, CDR2 FQNEAQ (reference sequence). CDR3 length: 13 residues. The DNA of the CDR3 is TGTGCCAGCAGCTTAGAACGGGGATATGAGCAGTTCTTC. This sequence encodes CASSLERGYEQFF.

V is TRBV18 and J is TRBJ2-1; perhaps TRBD2 as D (5 bases). The CDR3 length is 15 residues. V lost 0 bases and J 0 bases, leaving 6 bases between the germline ends. In germline, CDR1 is KGHSH, CDR2 LQKENI. In nucleotides, the CDR3 is TGTGCCAGCTCACCACCCACTAGCTCCTACAATGAGCAGTTCTTC. This translates into CASSPPTSSYNEQFF.

The chain couples TRBV5-6 to TRBJ2-1; 7 bases are a match to TRBD1. CDR3 length: 14 residues. With V trimmed by 2 bases and J by 7 bases, 6 bases remained unmatched. The germline CDR1 and CDR2 sequences are SGHDT and YYEEEE. CDR3: CASSLGTVINEQFF. The CDR3 nucleotides are TGTGCCAGCAGCTTAGGGACAGTGATTAATGAGCAGTTCTTC.

To note about this clone: In the same sample, other DNA sequences code for this CDR3. The J gene is TRBJ2-3, the V gene TRBV10-1; no definite D call. The CDR3 consists of 13 residues. The V and J ends lost 6 bases and 2 bases respectively, with 9 bases between them. Per germline, CDR1 WNHNN and CDR2 SYGVQD (reference sequence). CDR3 coding DNA: TGCGCCAGCAGCCGGTCCTACACAGATACGCAGTATTTT. As protein: CASSRSYTDTQYF.

This chain joins TRBV18 and TRBJ2-3, with TRBD2 as a possible D gene (7 bases). CDR1 and CDR2 from the germline V gene are KGHSH and LQKENI. Trimming cost V 1 base and J 4 bases, with 15 bases left between them. The length of the CDR3 is 16 residues. The CDR3 nucleotides are TGTGCCAGCTCACCACAGGAGGGGGGGAGCGCAGATACGCAGTATTTT. Protein product: CASSPQEGGSADTQYF.

V usage is TRBV13 and J usage is TRBJ2-5; D is uncertain. The germline V and J ends were trimmed by 0 bases and 2 bases, with 10 bases remaining between them. Germline V CDR1 and CDR2: PRHDT, FYEKMQ (reference sequence). The CDR3 sequence is 15 residues long. The CDR3 bases are TGTGCCAGCAGCTTAGGCCGGTCAGCTCAAGAGACCCAGTACTTC. Amino acid sequence: CASSLGRSAQETQYF. The entire variable domain, with the rest obtained from reference TRBV13 and TRBJ2-5, is as follows: AAGVIQSPRHLIKEKRETATLKCYPIPRHDTVYWYQQGPGQDPQFLISFYEKMQSDKGSIPDRFSAQQFSDYHSELNMSSLELGDSALYFCASSLGRSAQETQYFGPGTRLLVL.

The V and J genes are TRBV11-1 and TRBJ1-6, with D tentatively TRBD1 (5 bases). This CDR3 contains 14 residues. Between the trimmed V and J ends, which lost 6 bases and 10 bases, there was a span of 16 bases. The germline V gene has CDR1 SGHAT and CDR2 FQDESV (reference sequence). The CDR3 spells CASRLQGAGSPLHF. The CDR3 DNA reads TGTGCCAGCAGGCTTCAGGGAGCAGGGTCACCCCTCCACTTT.

The rearrangement links TRBV29-1 to TRBJ2-5, with 8 bases identical to TRBD1. This CDR3 spans 13 amino acids. CDR1 and CDR2 from the germline V gene are SQVTM and ANQGSEA. V lost 7 bases and J lost 4; bases outside the gene matches: 8. For the CDR3, the DNA is TGCAGCGCTCAGGGGGCGGATGGAGAGACCCAGTACTTC. This translates into CSAQGADGETQYF.

The chain is built from TRBV4-3 and TRBJ2-3; 8 positions agree with TRBD2. CDR1 is LGHNA and CDR2 is YSLEER in the germline V gene. The trim removed 0 bases at V and 0 bases at J, leaving 2 bases unmatched. CDR3 size: 16 residues. The CDR3 bases are TGCGCCAGCAGCCAAGAAACTAGCGGAAGCACAGATACGCAGTATTTT. As protein: CASSQETSGSTDTQYF.

The chain employs TRBV9 and TRBJ2-2, with 11 positions matching TRBD1. The germline CDR1 and CDR2 sequences are SGDLS and YYNGEE. CDR3 length: 16 residues. After removal of 4 bases from V and 4 bases from J, the junction contained 6 bases not matched to a gene. The CDR3 spells CASSSTGTGGTGELFF. CDR3 nucleotides: TGTGCCAGCAGCTCAACCGGGACAGGGGGCACCGGGGAGCTGTTTTTT.

The rearrangement uses TRBV28 and TRBJ1-1, with 7 bases that match TRBD1. Germline CDR1 is MDHEN and CDR2 is SYDVKM. The J segment lost 5 bases and the V segment lost 5 bases, leaving 11 bases of the junction unmatched. The CDR3 totals 15 residues. CDR3 region: CASSPATGRRTEAFF. Written as DNA, the CDR3 is TGTGCCAGCAGTCCCGCGACAGGGAGGAGGACTGAAGCTTTCTTT.

This chain connects TRBV11-3 to TRBJ2-3; D not certain. The CDR3 is 13 amino acids. Trimming shortened V by 5 bases and J by 2 bases, and 8 bases separated the two germline ends. CDR1 and CDR2 from the germline V gene are SGHNT and YENEEA. CDR3 nucleotide sequence: TGTGCCAGCAGCCGCCGCCTCACAGATACGCAGTATTTT. This codes for CASSRRLTDTQYF.

This chain uses TRBV19 with TRBJ2-2; no clear D. The CDR3 length is 13 residues. The V end lost 4 bases, the J end lost 6 bases, and 9 bases lay between the germline ends. CDR1 is LNHDA and CDR2 is SQIVND in the germline V gene (reference sequence). The CDR3 loop is CASSTRHPGELFF. The CDR3 DNA reads TGTGCCAGTAGTACTCGGCATCCCGGGGAGCTGTTTTTT.